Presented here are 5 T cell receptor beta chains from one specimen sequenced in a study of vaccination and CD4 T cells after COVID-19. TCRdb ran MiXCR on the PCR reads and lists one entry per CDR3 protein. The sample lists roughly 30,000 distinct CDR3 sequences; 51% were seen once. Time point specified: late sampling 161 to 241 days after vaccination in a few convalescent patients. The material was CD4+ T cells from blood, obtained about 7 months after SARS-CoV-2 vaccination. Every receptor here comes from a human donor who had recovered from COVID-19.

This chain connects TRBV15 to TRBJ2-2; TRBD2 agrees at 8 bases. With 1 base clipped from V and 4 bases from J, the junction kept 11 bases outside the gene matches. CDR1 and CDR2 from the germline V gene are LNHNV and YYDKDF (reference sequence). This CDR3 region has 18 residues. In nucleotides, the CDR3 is TGTGCCACCAGCAGAGTACCGGGAGGGCCGGGAAGCACCGGGGAGCTGTTTTTT. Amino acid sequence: CATSRVPGGPGSTGELFF.

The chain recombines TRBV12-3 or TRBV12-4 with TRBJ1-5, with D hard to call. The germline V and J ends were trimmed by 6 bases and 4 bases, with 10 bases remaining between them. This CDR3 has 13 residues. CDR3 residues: CASSVRENQPQHF. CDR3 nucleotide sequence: TGTGCCAGCAGCGTGAGGGAGAATCAGCCCCAGCATTTT.

The CDR3: CASSRDGGTQYF. DNA for the CDR3: TGTGCCAGCAGTAGGGACGGAGGTACCCAGTACTTC. The chain employs TRBV6-1 and TRBJ2-5; D could derive from TRBD1 or TRBD2 (5 bases each). CDR1 and CDR2 from the germline V gene are MNHNS and SASEGT. V lost 5 bases, J lost 8 bases, and 12 bases lay in between. The CDR3 has 12 amino acids.

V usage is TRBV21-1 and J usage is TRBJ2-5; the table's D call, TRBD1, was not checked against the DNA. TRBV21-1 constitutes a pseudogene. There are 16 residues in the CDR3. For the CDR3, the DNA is TGTGCCAGCAGCAAAGCGCTCACAGGGGGCGCAGAGACCCAGTACTTC. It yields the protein CASSKALTGGAETQYF.

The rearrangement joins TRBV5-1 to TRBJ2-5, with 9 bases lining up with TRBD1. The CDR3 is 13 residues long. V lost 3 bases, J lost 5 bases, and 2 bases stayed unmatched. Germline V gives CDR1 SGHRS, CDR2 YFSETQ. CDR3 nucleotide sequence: TGCGCCAGCAGCTCCGGACAGGGGGAGACCCAGTACTTC. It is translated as CASSSGQGETQYF.